The T cell receptor beta chain described here comes from a study of identical twins. General study points: Models underpredicted monozygotic twin sharing of out-of-frame TCR alpha. Fewer insertions characterized abundant cord blood beta clonotypes, whereas memory repertoires showed none. Where beta out-of-frame sequences were concerned, excess twin sharing was weaker.

On this clonotype: Its antigen is unknown.

Germline values: CDR1 SNHLY, CDR2 FYNNEI. The CDR3 has 16 amino acids. J gave up 6 bases and V 4 bases, and 12 bases lay outside the gene matches. It was template switching that added a universal primer site, and there were unique molecular identifiers on the cDNA. MiXCR, applied by TCRdb to the 5' RACE reads, yields one record per CDR3 protein. The sample consists of roughly 1.6 million distinct CDR3 sequences, less than 35% of them appearing once. Specimen: cord blood. The TCR comes from a newborn girl in good health. The chain combines TRBV2 with TRBJ1-2; 9 bases agree with TRBD1. CDR3: CASSGGTGTTGDGYTF. The CDR3 DNA follows: TGTGCCAGCAGTGGCGGGACAGGGACAACGGGGGATGGCTACACCTTC.